Listed below are T cell receptor beta chains from one sample, sequenced in a study of a mutant IDH1 vaccine in newly diagnosed glioma. TCRdb keeps only in-frame clones here, not all; method: immunoSEQ multiplex PCR. The sample carries tens of thousands of clones, approximately 80% recorded once. No antigen has been assigned to these receptors. The material was PBMCs, obtained from a glioma patient whose treatment included an IDH1 peptide vaccine. The receptor set was obtained from a woman in her 40s with glioma. Some clones in this sample may be carry-over from other donors' samples. The CDR3 runs from the conserved cysteine through the conserved F or W. The order of the fields is J gene, V gene, clone size, D gene, CDR3 DNA, CDR3 protein. The D gene is left open where the match is weak. Expanded clones are given a class, and other clones once, few, many or no size at all.

TRBJ1-5	TRBV25-1	.	.	TGTGCCAGCAGTGAAGGTGGGCAGACTAGCAATCAGCCCCAGCATTTT	CASSEGGQTSNQPQHF
TRBJ1-5	TRBV5-5	.	.	TGTGCCAGCAGCTGGGACAGCAATCAGCCCCAGCATTTT	CASSWDSNQPQHF
TRBJ2-5	TRBV15	.	TRBD2	TGTGCCACCAGCAGAGCGGGCCGGGGGGTAGAGACCCAGTACTTC	CATSRAGRGVETQYF
TRBJ1-2	TRBV28	.	.	TGTGCCAGCAGTCCCCCTCAGGCCGGGGGCATGAGCTATGGCTACACCTTC	CASSPPQAGGMSYGYTF
TRBJ1-6	TRBV2	.	TRBD1	TGTGCCAGCAGTGAATCATCAGGGGGATTAAATTCACCCCTCCACTTT	CASSESSGGLNSPLHF
TRBJ1-5	TRBV28	few	TRBD1	TGTGCCAGCAGTCCCCGACAGGGGAGGGGAAATCAGCCCCAGCATTTT	CASSPRQGRGNQPQHF
TRBJ2-5	TRBV5-8	.	.	TGTGCCAGCAGCTTCGGCGAGCGACAGAGTGGGACCCAGTACTTC	CASSFGERQSGTQYF
TRBJ1-3	TRBV9	few	.	TGTGCCAGCAGCGATCCGGGAGATCTAGTGCTAGGAAACACCATATATTTT	CASSDPGDLVLGNTIYF
TRBJ2-7	TRBV2	once	.	TGTGCCAGCAACCCCCCAAGGGGCAGGGGCCACGAGCAGTACTTC	CASNPPRGRGHEQYF
TRBJ2-1	TRBV18	.	TRBD2	TGTGCCAGCTCACCACCGGGCGGGGGAGGCTTCGGTGAGCAGTTCTTC	CASSPPGGGGFGEQFF
TRBJ1-1	TRBV11-2	.	.	TGTGCCAGCAGCCCCCGGGTCGATGAAGCTTTCTTT	CASSPRVDEAFF
TRBJ1-1	TRBV10-3	medium-sized	.	TGTGCCATCAACGTCGGGGGGAACACTGAAGCTTTCTTT	CAINVGGNTEAFF
TRBJ1-1	TRBV5-1	few	.	TGCGCCAGCAGCTTGGGGATGAACACTGAAGCTTTCTTT	CASSLGMNTEAFF
TRBJ2-4	TRBV30	.	.	TGTGCCTGGTTCGAAGAGGGGGTGGGGGGCAAAAACATTCAGTACTTC	CAWFEEGVGGKNIQYF
TRBJ2-3	TRBV5-6	.	TRBD1	TGTGCCAGCAGCCTAGGGACAGGGGCCATGGGGCAGTATTTT	CASSLGTGAMGQYF
TRBJ2-7	TRBV29-1	.	.	TGCAGCGTTACTTGGGGCTCCTACGAGCAGTACTTC	CSVTWGSYEQYF
TRBJ1-4	TRBV19	.	.	TGTGCCAGTCAAGGAGTCAATGAAAAACTGTTTTTT	CASQGVNEKLFF
TRBJ2-3	TRBV9	few	TRBD2	TGTGCCAGCAGCCCTTCGGGACTAGCGGGGGGGCGAAGCACAGATACGCAGTATTTT	CASSPSGLAGGRSTDTQYF
TRBJ2-1	TRBV5-1	.	.	TGCGCCAGCAGCGAGGCTAACTCCTACAATGAGCAGTTCTTC	CASSEANSYNEQFF
TRBJ2-5	TRBV5-6	.	.	TGTGCCAGCAGCTTCGTCCAAGAGACCCAGTACTTC	CASSFVQETQYF
TRBJ2-5	TRBV5-1	.	TRBD2	TGCGCCAGCAGCTCGCAGGGACTAACAGAGACCCAGTACTTC	CASSSQGLTETQYF
TRBJ2-4	TRBV19	.	.	TGTGCCAGCAGCCTCTCTTGGGTTACCTTAGCCAAAAACATTCAGTACTTC	CASSLSWVTLAKNIQYF
TRBJ2-3	TRBV7-2	.	TRBD2	TGTGCCAGCAGCTTAGCGGGGGAGGGTGCGCAGTATTTT	CASSLAGEGAQYF
TRBJ2-7	TRBV7-2	.	TRBD1	TGTGCCAGCAGCTTTCGCGGACAGGGGGCGAGGCACGAGCAGTACTTC	CASSFRGQGARHEQYF
TRBJ1-6	TRBV7-9	.	TRBD1	TGTGCCAGCAGCTTAGAGGGACAGGGAAATTCACCCCTCCACTTT	CASSLEGQGNSPLHF
TRBJ2-7	TRBV27	.	.	TGTGCCAGCAGTTCCCGGGGGGCCCACGAGCAGTACTTC	CASSSRGAHEQYF
TRBJ1-3	TRBV19	.	TRBD1	TGTGCCAGTAGTATCGGCAGGGGGCTAATTATCTCTGGAAACACCATATATTTT	CASSIGRGLIISGNTIYF
TRBJ2-1	TRBV19	.	.	TGTGCCAGTAGTTCCCGCGGTGGGGGTGAGCAGTTCTTC	CASSSRGGGEQFF
TRBJ1-5	TRBV27	.	.	TGTGCCAGCAGTGAAGGCCATAGCAATCAGCCCCAGCATTTT	CASSEGHSNQPQHF
TRBJ1-5	TRBV2	.	.	TGTGCCAGCACCCCCCGGCGAGTAGATCAGCCCCAGCATTTT	CASTPRRVDQPQHF
TRBJ1-5	TRBV28	.	TRBD1	TGTGCCAGCAGTCCTACAGACAGGGACGGTCAGCCCCAGCATTTT	CASSPTDRDGQPQHF
TRBJ1-5	TRBV7-2	few	.	TGTGCCAGCAGCTTAGGTTCAGGAGGGGGCAATCAGCCCCAGCATTTT	CASSLGSGGGNQPQHF
TRBJ1-2	TRBV19	.	TRBD1	TGTGCCAGTAGTCTACCGGGACAGGCTAACTATGGCTACACCTTC	CASSLPGQANYGYTF